The present TCR beta chain was sequenced within a study of PD-1 blockade in classical Hodgkin lymphoma. Study-level information: Patients were treated with nivolumab at 3 mg/kg, and this was given intravenously every 2 weeks. Study-wide results and caveats: Newly diagnosed and completely responding patients shared comparable baseline diversity. Repertoire differences lack defined causes, possibly disease activity or prior therapy. Whereas CD4+ TCR diversity had risen significantly by C4D1, CD8+ TCR diversity had not.

With V trimmed by 2 bases and J by 0 bases, 17 bases remained unmatched. This CDR3 is built from 20 residues. To note about this clone: Its antigen is as yet unknown.

The time point: cycle 4 day 1 (C4D1), after less than 7 weeks of nivolumab. The patients all showed relapse after autologous stem cell transplantation, while their brentuximab vedotin exposure varied. Data came from immunoSEQ multiplex PCR; TCRdb stores just in-frame clones and leaves some out. The data show roughly 56,000 clones, about 90% seen once. The rearrangement links TRBV6-7 to TRBJ1-1, with 8 bases fitting TRBD1. TRBV6-7 is reported as an ORF; its role is uncertain. The source material was peripheral blood mononuclear cells (PBMCs), sampled before the fourth cycle of nivolumab. This sequence was found in a human donor with classical Hodgkin lymphoma. CDR3 sequence (DNA): TGTGCCAGCAGTTACAGCCGGGACAGGACCCCCAGGGCGGTGAACACTGAAGCTTTCTTT. Encoded protein: CASSYSRDRTPRAVNTEAFF.